This TCR beta chain emerged from a study of T cells after yellow fever vaccination. The V end was cut by 5 bases, the J end by 0 bases, with 14 bases between. The CDR3 sequence is 15 residues long. Germline V lookup: CDR1 SQVTM, CDR2 ANQGSEA. Broader study findings: Booster sampling recovered most clones from primary vaccination (96% CD4, approximately 90% CD8).

One entry per CDR3 protein, called by TCRdb with MiXCR from the 5' RACE reads. The sample has a few hundred thousand distinct CDR3 sequences, approximately 16% seen once. On this clonotype: What it binds is unknown.

J is TRBJ2-1 and V is TRBV29-1; D gene ambiguous. Source: PBMCs, taken around 5 days after the first yellow fever vaccination. The sequence was collected from a man in his late teens or twenties who received the YFV17D yellow fever vaccine. CDR3 DNA: TGCAGCGTTTCCCGGCCCCTGAGCTCCTACAATGAGCAGTTCTTC. Its protein product is CSVSRPLSSYNEQFF.